The T cell receptor beta chain described here comes from a study of prognosis after radiotherapy for stage I lung cancer. Study as a whole: No patients got concurrent therapy with stereotactic body radiotherapy.

Two-round multiplex PCR, the amplification method, yielded TCR beta CDR3 from genomic DNA. Each TRBV and TRBJ gene had its own primer in the first PCR round. Using its own MiXCR run on the multiplex PCR reads, TCRdb lists one record per CDR3 protein. Of about 14,000 distinct CDR3 sequences in the sample, over 25% were seen once. This clonotype was recorded at least ten times. This CDR3 is 13 amino acids long. Trimming pared 7 bases from V and 6 bases from J, leaving 13 bases between. Germline CDR1 MNHNS, CDR2 SASEGT. Peripheral venous blood was drawn in approximately 6-milliliter volumes, with a draw taken at each of two separate time points.

V gene TRBV6-1 combines with J gene TRBJ1-5; D unclear. This TCR was sampled from a donor aged 50 or older with non-small cell lung cancer. Here the sequenced sample was PBMCs, taken before or after stereotactic body radiation therapy (not recorded which). CDR3 in DNA: TGTGCCAGCACCTCCCTGTCCGGTCAGCCCCAGCATTTT. It specifies CASTSLSGQPQHF.